The clone carrying this T cell receptor (beta chain) was seen only once. These data originate in a study of blood T cell repertoires in COVID-19. About the research overall: Samples came from the United States, Italy and Spain, spanning acute and convalescent COVID-19. In each case, the material was cDNA or gDNA derived from T cells, B-cell-depleted T cells, or PBMCs.

Between the trimmed V and J ends, which lost 0 bases and 1 base, there was a span of 10 bases. This CDR3 contains 16 residues. Per the germline V gene, CDR1 is MNHNY and CDR2 is SVGAGI (reference sequence). In the authors' methods: From reference gene primer amplification, estimates of nucleated cell counts were derived. TCRdb keeps only in-frame clones here, not all; method: immunoSEQ multiplex PCR. V, J and clone size are those of that table, while D and trimming were read from the DNA. The repertoire holds around 270,000 clones, about 89% seen once, with roughly 0.8% in the top ten. This receptor was taken from a man aged 30 to 39 with acute or convalescent COVID-19. The rearrangement uses TRBV6-6 and TRBJ1-5; TRBD1 might be the D (5 bases). The sequenced material came from peripheral blood. The DNA for the CDR3 is TGTGCCAGCAGTTACTCGCCAGGGTGGAGCAATCAGCCCCAGCATTTT. Its protein is CASSYSPGWSNQPQHF.